The rows below give T cell receptor beta chains drawn from one sample of a study of blood T cell repertoires in COVID-19. Assay: immunoSEQ multiplex PCR; the TCRdb copy retains only in-frame clones and omits some. The sample includes approximately 150,000 clones, around 90% of them seen just once. Sequenced material: peripheral blood. These TCRs come from a human donor with COVID-19, enrolled during active disease. The donor label of this sample is uncertain. Each CDR3 is given with its conserved first and last residue. Each record gives: clone size, J gene, V gene, D gene, CDR3 DNA, CDR3 protein. A D gene is named only where the DNA matches it firmly. Clone size is shown for a subset of rows, as once, few, many or a class of expanded clone.

abundance: few; j_gene: TRBJ1-2; v_gene: TRBV10-1; d_gene: .; CDR3nt: TGCGCCAGCAGTGAAAACCGGAACTATGGCTACACCTTC; CDR3aa: CASSENRNYGYTF
abundance: .; j_gene: TRBJ1-2; v_gene: TRBV24-1; d_gene: .; CDR3nt: TGTGCCACCAGTGGGGGGGGTGGCTACACCTTC; CDR3aa: CATSGGGGYTF
abundance: .; j_gene: TRBJ2-1; v_gene: TRBV18; d_gene: .; CDR3nt: TGTGCCAGCTCACCGGCCCTCTCCTACAATGAGCAGTTCTTC; CDR3aa: CASSPALSYNEQFF
abundance: .; j_gene: TRBJ2-7; v_gene: TRBV11-1; d_gene: .; CDR3nt: TGTGCCAGCAGTCCAGACAGTTTCCCTTACGAGCAGTACTTC; CDR3aa: CASSPDSFPYEQYF
abundance: .; j_gene: TRBJ1-1; v_gene: TRBV10-1; d_gene: .; CDR3nt: TGCGCCAGCAGTGCAGGGGTCCTGGGTACTGAAGCTTTCTTT; CDR3aa: CASSAGVLGTEAFF
abundance: .; j_gene: TRBJ2-5; v_gene: TRBV7-7; d_gene: TRBD2; CDR3nt: TGTGCTAGCAGCTCAGGGACTAGCGGGACGGAGACCCAGTACTTC; CDR3aa: CASSSGTSGTETQYF
abundance: once; j_gene: TRBJ2-7; v_gene: TRBV23-1; d_gene: .; CDR3nt: TGCGCCAGCAGTCAACCAGGGTGTCACAACAGCTCCTACGAGCAGTACTTC; CDR3aa: CASSQPGCHNSSYEQYF
abundance: few; j_gene: TRBJ1-4; v_gene: TRBV18; d_gene: TRBD1; CDR3nt: TGTGCCAGCTCACCACGGACAGGGGGTGATGAAAAACTGTTTTTT; CDR3aa: CASSPRTGGDEKLFF
abundance: .; j_gene: TRBJ2-1; v_gene: TRBV29-1; d_gene: .; CDR3nt: TGCAGCGTTGTGGTAGGGGGGGGCTCCTACAATGAGCAGTTCTTC; CDR3aa: CSVVVGGGSYNEQFF
abundance: .; j_gene: TRBJ2-1; v_gene: TRBV6-5; d_gene: .; CDR3nt: TGTGCCAGCAAGCCGGGACACGATGAGCAGTTCTTC; CDR3aa: CASKPGHDEQFF
abundance: .; j_gene: TRBJ1-1; v_gene: TRBV18; d_gene: .; CDR3nt: TGTGCCAGCTCACCACTCGACAGTAACACTGAAGCTTTCTTT; CDR3aa: CASSPLDSNTEAFF
abundance: few; j_gene: TRBJ1-4; v_gene: TRBV28; d_gene: TRBD1; CDR3nt: TGTGCCAGCAGCCTTGACAGGGCATCTAATGAAAAACTGTTTTTT; CDR3aa: CASSLDRASNEKLFF
abundance: .; j_gene: TRBJ2-7; v_gene: TRBV5-1; d_gene: TRBD1; CDR3nt: TGCGCCAGCAGCTTATGGACAGGGACCTCCTACGAGCAGTACTTC; CDR3aa: CASSLWTGTSYEQYF
abundance: once; j_gene: TRBJ1-5; v_gene: TRBV7-2; d_gene: .; CDR3nt: TGTGCCAGCAGCCCGGGGGGCTATAGCAATCAGCCCCAGCATTTT; CDR3aa: CASSPGGYSNQPQHF
abundance: .; j_gene: TRBJ2-3; v_gene: TRBV3-1/TRBV3-2; d_gene: TRBD2; CDR3nt: TGTGCCAGCAGCGGGCCGACTAGCGGGGCACATAGCACAGATACGCAGTATTTT; CDR3aa: CASSGPTSGAHSTDTQYF
abundance: .; j_gene: TRBJ2-2; v_gene: TRBV6-5; d_gene: TRBD2; CDR3nt: TGTGCCAGCAGCGCCGGACTAGCGGGGGGGGAGCTGTTTTTT; CDR3aa: CASSAGLAGGELFF
abundance: .; j_gene: TRBJ2-3; v_gene: TRBV5-1; d_gene: .; CDR3nt: TGCGCCAGCAGCTTGTCCCCCGGGGGCACAGATACGCAGTATTTT; CDR3aa: CASSLSPGGTDTQYF
abundance: .; j_gene: TRBJ1-1; v_gene: TRBV3-1/TRBV3-2; d_gene: .; CDR3nt: TGTGCCAGCAGCCAAGATGCTGACAGGTCCACTGAAGCTTTCTTT; CDR3aa: CASSQDADRSTEAFF
abundance: .; j_gene: TRBJ1-3; v_gene: TRBV6-4; d_gene: .; CDR3nt: TGTGCCAGCAGTCGAGACAGGCCAACCAACTCTGGAAACACCATATATTTT; CDR3aa: CASSRDRPTNSGNTIYF
abundance: .; j_gene: TRBJ1-1; v_gene: TRBV2; d_gene: .; CDR3nt: TGTGCCAGCAGTGAAGGGGGCGTCATGAACACTGAAGCTTTCTTT; CDR3aa: CASSEGGVMNTEAFF